This T cell receptor (beta chain) was sequenced for a study of T cell responses to AZD1222 COVID-19 vaccine. V lost 6 bases to trimming and J lost 0 bases, with 15 bases between them. Germline V gene lookup returns CDR1 MDHEN and CDR2 SYDVKM. CDR3 length equals 16 residues. The protocol was immunoSEQ multiplex PCR, while the TCRdb copy is restricted to in-frame clones and leaves out a portion. The sample consists of some 120,000 clones, approximately 92% of them appearing once. The sequence was collected from an adult who received the AZD1222 COVID-19 vaccine. This chain connects TRBV28 to TRBJ1-5; D is uncertain. The sample consisted of peripheral blood, taken 28 days after the second AZD1222 dose. The CDR3 DNA is TGTGCCAGCAGACCATCCGGGATGCCTAGCAATCAGCCCCAGCATTTT. It is translated as CASRPSGMPSNQPQHF.